A single sample is the source of the 25 T cell receptor beta chains below, sequenced in a study of cytomegalovirus exposure and HLA in healthy donors. Researchers ran the PCR with 60 Vbeta and 13 Jbeta primers. Here immunoSEQ multiplex PCR was the method, and the copy in TCRdb shows in-frame clones only, minus some. The table records 100,000 to 150,000 clones, about 81% of them present only once. Sequencing used PBMCs. Receptor source: a woman aged 40 to 50 in good health and CMV-seropositive.

This chain uses TRBV5-1 with TRBJ1-4, with 9 nucleotides matching TRBD1. Per the germline V gene, CDR1 is SGHRS and CDR2 is YFSETQ. The CDR3 spans 14 residues. The trim removed 3 bases at V and 7 bases at J, leaving 4 bases unmatched. The CDR3 sequence is CASSSGTGSEKLFF. CDR3 in DNA: TGCGCCAGCAGCTCCGGGACAGGGAGTGAAAAACTGTTTTTT.

The rearrangement uses TRBV6-1 and TRBJ2-3; 7 nucleotides agree with TRBD1. The CDR3 spans 15 residues. Germline CDR1 is MNHNS and CDR2 is SASEGT. V trimming: 6 bases; J trimming: 1 base; junction bases outside the gene matches: 7. CDR3 protein: CASSIQGMGTDTQYF. For the CDR3, the DNA is TGTGCCAGCAGCATACAGGGGATGGGCACAGATACGCAGTATTTT.

The chain couples TRBV28 to TRBJ2-7; 9 bases match TRBD2. Germline V gives CDR1 MDHEN, CDR2 SYDVKM. After removal of 6 bases from V and 2 bases from J, the junction contained 5 bases not matched to a gene. This CDR3 has 14 residues. The CDR3: CASSSSGTTYEQYF. CDR3 sequence (DNA): TGTGCCAGCAGCTCTAGCGGGACCACCTACGAGCAGTACTTC.

This chain links TRBV5-5 with TRBJ1-5; perhaps TRBD1 as D (5 bases). Per the germline V gene, CDR1 is SGHKS and CDR2 is YYEKEE (reference sequence). The CDR3 loop spans 16 amino acids. V was cut by 0 bases and J by 0 bases, with 10 bases left in between. This CDR3 reads CASSLVGGDSNQPQHF. CDR3 bases: TGTGCCAGCAGCTTGGTGGGGGGGGATAGCAATCAGCCCCAGCATTTT.

The chain joins TRBV2 to TRBJ1-2, with a tentative D call TRBD1 (6 bases). The V end lost 5 bases, the J end lost 5 bases, and 15 bases lay between the germline ends. Germline values: CDR1 SNHLY, CDR2 FYNNEI. The CDR3 length is 14 residues. CDR3 DNA: TGTGCCAGCAGTTCGGGACATCAGAGGTATGGCTACACCTTC. Its translation: CASSSGHQRYGYTF.

The CDR3 DNA reads TGTGCCATCAGTGAGTCCTTAGCGGGGGCCTACGAGCAGTACTTC. Its translation is CAISESLAGAYEQYF. This chain links TRBV10-3 with TRBJ2-7; 9 positions agree with TRBD2. The CDR3 length is 15 residues. Losses at the gene ends were 0 bases for V and 2 bases for J; bases not matched to a gene: 2. CDR1 is ENHRY and CDR2 is SYGVKD in the germline V gene.

The chain recombines TRBV19 with TRBJ1-5; 8 nucleotides line up with TRBD1. V dropped 7 bases and J dropped 0; count of bases not matched to a gene: 2. The CDR3 runs 14 residues. Germline CDR1 LNHDA, CDR2 SQIVND (reference sequence). The CDR3 region is CASNTGGSNQPQHF. In DNA, the CDR3 is TGTGCCAGTAACACAGGGGGTAGCAATCAGCCCCAGCATTTT.

CDR3 in DNA: TGCGCCAGCAGGTGGCTAGAGAGTCCCTACGAGCAGTACTTC. Its translation is CASRWLESPYEQYF. The genes are TRBV5-1 and TRBJ2-7, with D unresolved. Trimming pared 5 bases from V and 2 bases from J, leaving 14 bases between. Germline CDR1 is SGHRS and CDR2 is YFSETQ. The CDR3 is made up of 14 amino acids.

Written as DNA, the CDR3 is TGTGCCAGCAGCACCCGGACAGGGCCCAGCACAGATACGCAGTATTTT. Translated: CASSTRTGPSTDTQYF. V gene TRBV11-2 combines with J gene TRBJ2-3; TRBD1 aligns across 8 bases. The V and J ends lost 5 bases and 0 bases, in that order; junction bases with no gene match: 7. Germline V CDR1 and CDR2: SGHAT, FQNNGV. The CDR3 contains 16 residues. The whole variable domain, remainder taken from reference TRBV11-2 and TRBJ2-3, is EAGVAQSPRYKIIEKRQSVAFWCNPISGHATLYWYQQILGQGPKLLIQFQNNGVVDDSQLPKDRFSAERLKGVDSTLKIQPAKLEDSAVYLCASSTRTGPSTDTQYFGPGTRLTVL.

V and J are TRBV4-2 and TRBJ1-1, with D perhaps TRBD1 (5 bases). V was cut by 0 bases and J by 4 bases, with 18 bases left in between. Germline assignment: CDR1 LGHNA and CDR2 YNFKEQ. This CDR3 spans 17 amino acids. The CDR3 sequence is CASSQEAVSGGGTEAFF. As DNA, the CDR3 is TGTGCCAGCAGCCAAGAGGCGGTGTCAGGCGGGGGCACTGAAGCTTTCTTT.

The chain links TRBV27 to TRBJ2-7; 9 bases map to TRBD1. This CDR3 has 15 residues. Unmatched junction bases numbered 7, after V lost 5 bases and J lost 2 bases. Germline values: CDR1 MNHEY, CDR2 SMNVEV (reference sequence). The CDR3 sequence is CASSPDRGRAYEQYF. CDR3 nucleotides: TGTGCCAGCAGTCCGGACAGGGGACGCGCCTACGAGCAGTACTTC.

The V call is TRBV27, the J call TRBJ2-3; TRBD2 aligns across 14 bases. The junction had 5 bases not matched to a gene; V was cut back by 2 bases and J by 4 bases. The CDR3 runs 17 residues. The V gene's germline CDR1 is MNHEY and CDR2 SMNVEV (reference sequence). DNA for the CDR3: TGTGCCAGCAGTTTACCGGGACTAGCGGGAGTATCAGATACGCAGTATTTT. Translating gives CASSLPGLAGVSDTQYF.

The chain is built from TRBV4-3 and TRBJ2-7; TRBD2 matches 8 bases. V was pared by 4 bases and J by 3 bases, with 11 bases of the junction left unmatched. The CDR3 sequence is 16 residues long. Per the germline V gene, CDR1 is LGHNA and CDR2 is YSLEER. The DNA of the CDR3 is TGCGCCAGCAGCCGACTAGTGGCGGGAGGAAGCTACGAGCAGTACTTC. Protein: CASSRLVAGGSYEQYF.

The J gene is TRBJ1-4, the V gene TRBV27; 8 positions agree with TRBD1. V gave up 5 bases and J gave up 7 bases; unmatched junction bases: 3. The CDR3 is 13 residues long. The germline gives CDR1 MNHEY, CDR2 SMNVEV (reference sequence). CDR3 DNA: TGTGCCAGCAGTGGACAGGGTGGTGAAAAACTGTTTTTT. It encodes CASSGQGGEKLFF.

J is TRBJ1-2 and V is TRBV7-6; TRBD1 is a possible D gene (5 bases). Germline V lookup: CDR1 SGHVS, CDR2 FNYEAQ. V was cut by 5 bases and J by 4 bases, with 11 bases left in between. The CDR3 spans 13 residues. This chain's CDR3 is CASSQGHFYGYTF. In DNA, the CDR3 is TGTGCCAGCAGCCAAGGACACTTCTATGGCTACACCTTC.

J is TRBJ2-1 and V is TRBV12-5; TRBD2 might be the D (6 bases). The length of the CDR3 is 15 residues. V shed 0 bases and J shed 7 bases, with 13 bases lying between them. Looked up from germline, CDR1 is LGHNT and CDR2 is FRNRAP. The CDR3 loop reads CASGLVGREGNEQFF. The CDR3 DNA reads TGTGCTAGTGGTTTGGTCGGGCGGGAAGGGAATGAGCAGTTCTTC.

The J gene is TRBJ2-2, the V gene TRBV6-5; TRBD1 might be the D (5 bases). The length of the CDR3 is 15 residues. The V end was cut by 2 bases, the J end by 3 bases, with 10 bases between. Per the germline V gene, CDR1 is MNHEY and CDR2 is SVGAGI. This CDR3 reads CASSYGQGYTGELFF. CDR3 DNA: TGTGCCAGCAGTTACGGGCAGGGCTACACCGGGGAGCTGTTTTTT.

This clone occurred once. The CDR3: CASGTATSYEQYF. DNA for the CDR3: TGTGCCAGCGGGACAGCCACCTCCTACGAGCAGTACTTC. The chain employs TRBV2 and TRBJ2-7, with TRBD1 matching 7 bases. This CDR3 is 13 amino acids long. Trimming at V came to 8 bases and at J to 0 bases, leaving 4 bases not matched to a gene. CDR1 is SNHLY and CDR2 is FYNNEI in the germline V gene.

This chain joins TRBV23-1 and TRBJ2-7, with 7 bases matching TRBD1. TRBV23-1 qualifies as an ORF whose function is uncertain. This CDR3 comprises 15 residues. V shed 6 bases and J 0 bases; nucleotides not matched to a gene: 8. The CDR3 bases are TGCGCCAGCAGAGTTACGACAGGGATCTCCTACGAGCAGTACTTC. This translates into CASRVTTGISYEQYF.

The chain joins TRBV7-2 to TRBJ2-7; D possibly corresponds to TRBD1 (8 bases). V lost 1 base and J 3 bases, leaving 13 bases between the germline ends. The germline CDR1 and CDR2 sequences are SGHTA and FQGNSA. The CDR3 covers 15 residues. The CDR3 nucleotides read TGTGCCAGCAGCTTAGTGGGGGGGACAGGCTACGAGCAGTACTTC. Encoded protein: CASSLVGGTGYEQYF.

J is TRBJ2-7 and V is TRBV9; TRBD2 matches 11 bases. The CDR3 is made up of 15 amino acids. Per germline, CDR1 SGDLS and CDR2 YYNGEE. Unmatched junction bases numbered 7, after V lost 2 bases and J lost 6 bases. CDR3 coding DNA: TGTGCCAGCAGCGTTAGCGGGGGGGCGGCAGGCGAGCAGTACTTC. Its translation is CASSVSGGAAGEQYF. Variable domain in full (rest from reference TRBV9 and TRBJ2-7): DSGVTQTPKHLITATGQRVTLRCSPRSGDLSVYWYQQSLDQGLQFLIQYYNGEERAKGNILERFSAQQFPDLHSELNLSSLELGDSALYFCASSVSGGAAGEQYFGPGTRLTVT.

This chain connects TRBV5-6 to TRBJ2-7; 14 bases are shared with TRBD2. There are 16 residues in the CDR3. Germline CDR1 reads SGHDT; CDR2 reads YYEEEE. Losses at the gene ends were 2 bases for V and 7 bases for J; bases not matched to a gene: 8. CDR3 in amino acids: CASSFRTSGGLIEQYF. DNA of the CDR3: TGTGCCAGCAGCTTCCGGACTAGCGGGGGGCTTATTGAGCAGTACTTC.

This clone has only one observation. The CDR3 nucleotides are TGTGCCAGCAGTTCGACAGGGTACGGCTACGAGCAGTACTTC. This codes for CASSSTGYGYEQYF. V is TRBV27 and J is TRBJ2-5; TRBD1 aligns across 7 bases. The J call is doubtful: the DNA matches TRBJ2-7 better. This CDR3 spans 14 amino acids. Germline assignment: CDR1 MNHEY and CDR2 SMNVEV (reference sequence).

V is TRBV9 and J is TRBJ1-5, with 10 bases that match TRBD1. Germline V gene sequence: CDR1 SGDLS, CDR2 YYNGEE. The CDR3 is 14 residues long. V was clipped by 2 bases and J by 5 bases; unmatched bases: 1. CDR3 region: CASSVGTGDQPQHF. The CDR3, as DNA: TGTGCCAGCAGCGTCGGGACAGGGGATCAGCCCCAGCATTTT.

The CDR3 region is CASSPGPGKTGGNSPLHF. The CDR3 region has the DNA TGTGCCAGCAGCCCCGGCCCCGGAAAGACGGGTGGAAATTCACCCCTCCACTTT. The chain uses TRBV5-4 and TRBJ1-6; unclear D gene. The CDR3 loop spans 18 amino acids. Trimming shortened V by 4 bases and J by 7 bases, and 24 bases separated the two germline ends. Germline lookup yields CDR1 SGHNT and CDR2 YYREEE (reference sequence).